The 30 T cell receptor beta chains below come from one sample, sequenced in a study of CD8+ T cells in alopecia areata. The sequencing template was cDNA reverse transcribed from extracted RNA. Assay: immunoSEQ multiplex PCR; the TCRdb copy retains only in-frame clones and omits some. The data contain 120,000 or so clones, 55% to 70% of them singletons. Specimen: CD4+ T cells sorted from blood. The receptors originated from a human donor in good health.

The rearrangement links TRBV5-1 to TRBJ2-1, with 8 bases aligning to TRBD1. Losses at the gene ends were 6 bases for V and 7 bases for J; bases not matched to a gene: 9. This CDR3 is built from 14 residues. Per the germline V gene, CDR1 is SGHRS and CDR2 is YFSETQ. In DNA form, the CDR3 reads TGCGCCAGCACGCGGCAGGGGGCGTTTAATGAGCAGTTCTTC. Residues: CASTRQGAFNEQFF.

The V and J genes are TRBV27 and TRBJ2-7; 8 bases fit TRBD1. Germline trimming cut 5 bases from V and 0 bases from J; bases unmatched to any gene: 6. The V gene's germline CDR1 is MNHEY and CDR2 SMNVEV (reference sequence). The CDR3 has 15 residues. The CDR3 coding sequence is TGTGCCAGCAGTCCTGGACAGGGCATCTCCTACGAGCAGTACTTC. This encodes CASSPGQGISYEQYF.

In its sample, this clone was seen a few times. V gene TRBV4-2 combines with J gene TRBJ2-3; 7 bases match TRBD1. The CDR3 has 16 residues. The V segment lost 1 base and the J segment 0 bases; nucleotides outside the gene matches: 4. Germline assignment: CDR1 LGHNA and CDR2 YNFKEQ. CDR3 sequence reads: CASSQVGQASTDTQYF. The CDR3 coding sequence is TGTGCCAGCAGCCAAGTCGGACAGGCTAGCACAGATACGCAGTATTTT.

The chain employs TRBV5-1 and TRBJ1-1, with 7 bases aligning to TRBD1. The junction had 3 bases not matched to a gene; V was cut back by 3 bases and J by 1 base. This CDR3 has 14 residues. CDR1 SGHRS and CDR2 YFSETQ come from the germline V gene. The CDR3, as DNA: TGCGCCAGCAGCTGGACAGGCGAGAACACTGAAGCTTTCTTT. Residues: CASSWTGENTEAFF.

The chain joins TRBV6-4 to TRBJ1-5; D unresolved. The V end was cut by 4 bases, the J end by 0 bases, with 7 bases between. Germline lookup yields CDR1 MRHNA and CDR2 SNTAGT. This CDR3 contains 14 residues. For the CDR3, the DNA is TGTGCCAGCAGTGCCGCTTATAGCAATCAGCCCCAGCATTTT. It yields the protein CASSAAYSNQPQHF.

This chain links TRBV5-1 with TRBJ2-5; perhaps TRBD2 as D (5 bases). Germline V CDR1 and CDR2: SGHRS, YFSETQ. Trimming cost V 5 bases and J 4 bases, with 21 bases left between them. CDR3 size: 16 residues. In DNA, the CDR3 is TGCGCCAGCAGTTCCGACCCCCGGACTGGCGGAGAGACCCAGTACTTC. Its protein is CASSSDPRTGGETQYF.

The chain employs TRBV6-5 and TRBJ2-7; TRBD2 might be the D (6 bases). The germline CDR1 and CDR2 sequences are MNHEY and SVGAGI. The CDR3 is made up of 14 amino acids. Trimming removed 5 bases at V and 6 bases at J, with 17 bases between. The CDR3 spells CASSLGGGPGEQYF. DNA of the CDR3: TGTGCCAGCAGTCTCGGGGGTGGACCGGGCGAGCAGTACTTC.

The chain links TRBV25-1 to TRBJ1-2; D might be TRBD1 (5 bases). V dropped 3 bases and J dropped 4 bases, with 9 bases sitting between them. The CDR3 is 13 residues long. Germline CDR1 is MGHDK and CDR2 is SYGVNS. The CDR3 nucleotides are TGTGCCAGCAGTGATAAGGGGATCTATGGCTACACCTTC. It is translated as CASSDKGIYGYTF.

The chain is built from TRBV29-1 and TRBJ1-2, with D possibly TRBD1 on 6 matching bases. CDR3 length equals 12 residues. Germline V gene sequence: CDR1 SQVTM, CDR2 ANQGSEA. The V and J ends lost 7 bases and 7 bases respectively, with 16 bases between them. CDR3 loop: CSAVRGASGYTF. The DNA for the CDR3 is TGCAGCGCCGTGCGGGGGGCGAGTGGCTACACCTTC.

The chain has TRBV4-2 and TRBJ1-4; 7 bases are shared with TRBD1. CDR3 length: 15 residues. Trimming cost V 3 bases and J 0 bases; bases outside gene matches: 1. Germline CDR1 and CDR2: LGHNA and YNFKEQ. CDR3 sequence reads: CASSQDRSTNEKLFF. The CDR3 region has the DNA TGTGCCAGCAGCCAGGACAGGTCAACTAATGAAAAACTGTTTTTT.

The chain is built from TRBV11-2 and TRBJ2-2, with 10 bases matching TRBD1. Trimming removed 9 bases from V and 6 bases from J; junction bases left unmatched: 7. Germline values: CDR1 SGHAT, CDR2 FQNNGV. The CDR3 runs to 14 residues. DNA for the CDR3: TGTGCCAGTCTACCGGGACAGGGGCCCGGGGAGCTGTTTTTT. The encoded protein is CASLPGQGPGELFF.

This clone occurred once. This chain connects TRBV19 to TRBJ1-1; 8 bases are a match to TRBD1. Germline assignment: CDR1 LNHDA and CDR2 SQIVND (reference sequence). The J segment lost 1 base and the V segment lost 7 bases, leaving 5 bases of the junction unmatched. The CDR3 totals 14 residues. This chain's CDR3 is CASKGTGQNTEAFF. CDR3 DNA sequence: TGTGCCAGTAAGGGGACAGGACAGAACACTGAAGCTTTCTTT.

The chain is built from TRBV29-1 and TRBJ2-4; D is possibly TRBD2 (6 bases). Germline loops: CDR1 SQVTM, CDR2 ANQGSEA. The CDR3 is 17 amino acids. Deletions cut 6 bases from V and 1 base from J, with 22 bases between. In DNA, the CDR3 is TGCAGCGTCCGATACAATCGGGGGAGAACGGCCAAAAACATTCAGTACTTC. Its translation: CSVRYNRGRTAKNIQYF.

The chain combines TRBV6-1 with TRBJ1-2; D gene ambiguous. The V end lost 5 bases, the J end lost 5 bases, and 15 bases lay between the germline ends. Germline V gene data show CDR1 as MNHNS and CDR2 as SASEGT. The length of the CDR3 is 14 residues. For the CDR3, the DNA is TGTGCCAGCAGTTATCCCGGGCGGATTTATGGCTACACCTTC. It translates to CASSYPGRIYGYTF.

The V call is TRBV30, the J call TRBJ1-1; maybe TRBD1 (5 bases). CDR3 length: 15 amino acids. The V gene's germline CDR1 is GTSNPN and CDR2 SVGIG (reference sequence). V was clipped by 4 bases and J by 7 bases, with 22 bases between them. The CDR3 protein is CAWKGVRGGFGEAFF. Written as DNA, the CDR3 is TGTGCCTGGAAAGGTGTAAGGGGCGGGTTTGGTGAAGCTTTCTTT.

This chain links TRBV2 with TRBJ1-1, with 9 nucleotides matching TRBD1. Per the germline V gene, CDR1 is SNHLY and CDR2 is FYNNEI. The ends lost 7 bases at V and 0 bases at J; junction bases unmatched: 6. The CDR3 runs 15 residues. For the CDR3, the DNA is TGTGCCAGCAATGGACAGGGGTTAGTGAACACTGAAGCTTTCTTT. Translation: CASNGQGLVNTEAFF.

This clone occurred a few times. The V and J genes are TRBV7-2 and TRBJ1-1; maybe TRBD1 (5 bases). Germline lookup yields CDR1 SGHTA and CDR2 FQGNSA. The CDR3 extends over 14 amino acids. V lost 5 bases, J lost 3 bases, and 13 bases lay in between. CDR3 sequence reads: CASSGFGADTEAFF. DNA of the CDR3: TGTGCCAGCAGCGGATTCGGGGCTGACACTGAAGCTTTCTTT. The whole variable domain, filled in from reference TRBV7-2 and TRBJ1-1, reads GAGVSQSPSNKVTEKGKDVELRCDPISGHTALYWYRQSLGQGLEFLIYFQGNSAPDKSGLPSDRFSAERTGGSVSTLTIQRTQQEDSAVYLCASSGFGADTEAFFGQGTRLTVV.

V and J are TRBV19 and TRBJ1-5, with D perhaps matching TRBD1 (5 bases). The CDR3 runs 13 residues. Germline CDR1 and CDR2: LNHDA and SQIVND (reference sequence). The V end lost 6 bases, the J end lost 3 bases, and 9 bases lay between the germline ends. The CDR3 loop reads CASRGEDNQPQHF. DNA for the CDR3: TGTGCCAGTAGGGGGGAAGACAATCAGCCCCAGCATTTT.

The chain joins TRBV2 to TRBJ2-1, with D tentatively TRBD2 (5 bases). The germline V gene has CDR1 SNHLY and CDR2 FYNNEI. This CDR3 has 15 residues. Trimming pared 6 bases from V and 1 base from J, leaving 13 bases between. The CDR3 coding sequence is TGTGCCAGCAGCTTAGATACGGGGTCCTACAATGAGCAGTTCTTC. Its translation: CASSLDTGSYNEQFF. Combining the CDR3 with reference TRBV2 and TRBJ2-1 gives the whole variable domain EPEVTQTPSHQVTQMGQEVILRCVPISNHLYFYWYRQILGQKVEFLVSFYNNEISEKSEIFDDQFSVERPDGSNFTLKIRSTKLEDSAMYFCASSLDTGSYNEQFFGPGTRLTVL.

The chain uses TRBV9 and TRBJ2-2; the D gene could be TRBD1 or TRBD2 (5 bases each). V was shortened by 2 bases and J by 4 bases, with 15 bases between the two germline ends. Per the germline V gene, CDR1 is SGDLS and CDR2 is YYNGEE. This CDR3 has 16 amino acids. The CDR3 DNA is TGTGCCAGCAGCGTGGGTGGGACCAGGATCACCGGGGAGCTGTTTTTT. Its translation: CASSVGGTRITGELFF.

The chain is built from TRBV29-1 and TRBJ1-1; D is uncertain. Trimming removed 3 bases from V and 5 bases from J, with 10 bases in between. Germline CDR1 SQVTM, CDR2 ANQGSEA. The CDR3 extends over 12 amino acids. The CDR3: CSVDAFETEAFF. As DNA, the CDR3 is TGCAGCGTTGATGCGTTTGAGACTGAAGCTTTCTTT. Together with reference TRBV29-1 and TRBJ1-1, the CDR3 gives the full variable domain: SAVISQKPSRDICQRGTSLTIQCQVDSQVTMMFWYRQQPGQSLTLIATANQGSEATYESGFVIDKFPISRPNLTFSTLTVSNMSPEDSSIYLCSVDAFETEAFFGQGTRLTVV.

This clone has only a few counts. The chain combines TRBV14 with TRBJ2-5, with no clear D. V was pared by 0 bases and J by 0 bases, with 14 bases between. This CDR3 has 17 amino acids. CDR1 is SGHDN, CDR2 FVKESK, per germline. The CDR3 sequence is CASSQDGLNLYQETQYF. CDR3 bases: TGTGCCAGCAGCCAAGATGGGTTGAATCTTTACCAAGAGACCCAGTACTTC.

The J gene is TRBJ2-5, the V gene TRBV20-1; D may be TRBD1 or TRBD2 (5 bases each). Per germline, CDR1 DFQATT and CDR2 SNEGSKA (reference sequence). The CDR3 is 11 residues long. Trimming took 8 bases from V and 1 from J, leaving 8 bases between them. The CDR3 is CSLGGQETQYF. The CDR3 DNA follows: TGCAGTCTTGGGGGCCAAGAGACCCAGTACTTC.

This clone was found a few times. The V and J genes are TRBV4-1 and TRBJ1-2, with D maybe TRBD1 (5 bases). CDR1 is MGHRA and CDR2 is YSYEKL in the germline V gene. Trimming cost V 0 bases and J 8 bases, with 13 bases left between them. CDR3 length: 14 amino acids. CDR3 loop: CASSQDENRQGYTF. The CDR3 DNA reads TGCGCCAGCAGCCAAGATGAGAACAGGCAAGGCTACACCTTC.

In nucleotides, the CDR3 is TGCGCCAGCAGCGACGGGAAGGCGAACACCGGGGAGCTGTTTTTT. Protein product: CASSDGKANTGELFF. The chain joins TRBV4-1 to TRBJ2-2, with D maybe TRBD2 (5 bases). The ends were cut back, 5 bases at V and 0 bases at J, with 10 bases in the middle. Looked up from germline, CDR1 is MGHRA and CDR2 is YSYEKL. CDR3 length equals 15 residues.

This clone was counted only a few times. The rearrangement joins TRBV6-5 to TRBJ2-5; the match to TRBD1 covers 8 bases. The CDR3 loop spans 15 amino acids. The germline V gene encodes CDR1 MNHEY and CDR2 SVGAGI. V lost 4 bases, J lost 5 bases, and 9 bases stayed unmatched. CDR3 coding DNA: TGTGCCAGCAGTTCCCGACAGGGGCAGAAGGAGACCCAGTACTTC. This translates into CASSSRQGQKETQYF.

J is TRBJ1-1 and V is TRBV7-9; D is ambiguous. Germline CDR1 reads SEHNR; CDR2 reads FQNEAQ (reference sequence). V lost 5 bases and J 6 bases, leaving 10 bases between the germline ends. This CDR3 is built from 12 residues. The CDR3 is CASSLIEAEAFF. The CDR3 DNA reads as TGTGCCAGCAGCCTCATCGAGGCTGAAGCTTTCTTT.

V gene TRBV4-1 combines with J gene TRBJ2-5; TRBD1 aligns across 12 bases. The V segment lost 1 base and the J segment 1 base; nucleotides outside the gene matches: 10. There are 19 residues in the CDR3. The V gene's germline CDR1 is MGHRA and CDR2 YSYEKL. The DNA of the CDR3 is TGCGCCAGCAGCCAAGTTCCAGGGACAGGGGGCTCCCCCCAAGAGACCCAGTACTTC. This gives the protein CASSQVPGTGGSPQETQYF.

This clone occurred once. The rearrangement links TRBV15 to TRBJ1-1; TRBD1 matches 8 bases. Per the germline V gene, CDR1 is LNHNV and CDR2 is YYDKDF (reference sequence). The ends lost 5 bases at V and 5 bases at J; junction bases unmatched: 10. The length of the CDR3 is 15 residues. The CDR3 region is CATSGPGGAGTEAFF. The CDR3 DNA follows: TGTGCCACCAGCGGCCCAGGGGGCGCGGGGACTGAAGCTTTCTTT.

The V call is TRBV4-1, the J call TRBJ2-7; D unclear. The V end lost 4 bases, the J end lost 7 bases, and 14 bases lay between the germline ends. In germline, CDR1 is MGHRA, CDR2 YSYEKL. This CDR3 region has 13 residues. CDR3 in amino acids: CASSPLPFSEQYF. CDR3 sequence (DNA): TGCGCCAGCAGCCCGTTACCCTTCTCGGAGCAGTACTTC.